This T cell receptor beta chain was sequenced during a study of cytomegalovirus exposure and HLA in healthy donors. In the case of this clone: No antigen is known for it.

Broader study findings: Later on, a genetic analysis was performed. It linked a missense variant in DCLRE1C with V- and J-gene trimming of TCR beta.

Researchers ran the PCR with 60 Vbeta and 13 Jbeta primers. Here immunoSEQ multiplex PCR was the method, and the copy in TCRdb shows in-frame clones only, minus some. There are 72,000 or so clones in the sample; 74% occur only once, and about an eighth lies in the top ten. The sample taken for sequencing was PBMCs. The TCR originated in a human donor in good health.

The CDR3 region is CASSQPAGVSDYGYTF. In DNA form, the CDR3 reads TGTGCCAGCAGCCAACCGGCGGGGGTCTCGGACTATGGCTACACCTTC. The chain has TRBV4-2 and TRBJ1-2; a possible D gene is TRBD1 (5 bases). There are 16 residues in the CDR3. Germline-derived CDR1 and CDR2 are LGHNA and YNFKEQ. V was clipped by 2 bases and J by 3 bases, with 16 bases between them.